The rows below give T cell receptor beta chains drawn from one sample of a study of PD-L1 blockade in urothelial cancer. Clones were sequenced by immunoSEQ multiplex PCR, and TCRdb holds only the in-frame ones, with some missing. This table has about 36,000 clones, around 84% appearing once. This material consisted of PBMCs, taken around atezolizumab (anti-PD-L1) treatment. The source of these receptors is a man aged 35 to 55 with urothelial cancer. Each CDR3 is given with its conserved first and last residue. Fields, in order: J gene, D gene, V gene, clone size, CDR3 DNA, CDR3 protein. A D gene is named only where the DNA matches it firmly. The size field is filled for only some rows; it gives once, few, many or a size class.

j_call: TRBJ1-2
d_call: -
v_call: TRBV14
clone_size: -
cdr3_nt: TGTGCCAGCAGCCAAGCGAGGTGGGATGGCTACACCTTC
cdr3_aa: CASSQARWDGYTF

j_call: TRBJ1-3
d_call: -
v_call: TRBV6-1
clone_size: -
cdr3_nt: TGTGCCAGCAGTGTATGGGCTTTAACTGGAAACACCATATATTTT
cdr3_aa: CASSVWALTGNTIYF

j_call: TRBJ1-2
d_call: -
v_call: TRBV29-1
clone_size: -
cdr3_nt: TGCAGCGTTACACGAGGGATCTATGGCTACACCTTC
cdr3_aa: CSVTRGIYGYTF

j_call: TRBJ2-3
d_call: TRBD1
v_call: TRBV11-3
clone_size: -
cdr3_nt: TGTGCCAGCAGCTCCGGGACAGGGAAAGGCCCAGATACGCAGTATTTT
cdr3_aa: CASSSGTGKGPDTQYF

j_call: TRBJ1-5
d_call: -
v_call: TRBV2
clone_size: -
cdr3_nt: TGTGCCAGCAAAAAAGGGGACAACAATCAGCCCCAGCATTTT
cdr3_aa: CASKKGDNNQPQHF

j_call: TRBJ1-1
d_call: -
v_call: TRBV18
clone_size: -
cdr3_nt: TGTGCCAGCTCACCGGCGGGGAACACTGAAGCTTTCTTT
cdr3_aa: CASSPAGNTEAFF

j_call: TRBJ2-7
d_call: TRBD1
v_call: TRBV7-2
clone_size: -
cdr3_nt: TGTGCCAGCACTAGACAGGGATACGAGCAGTACTTC
cdr3_aa: CASTRQGYEQYF

j_call: TRBJ2-7
d_call: -
v_call: TRBV4-1
clone_size: few
cdr3_nt: TGCGCCAGCAGCCAAACGACTGGAGAGTACTACGAGCAGTACTTC
cdr3_aa: CASSQTTGEYYEQYF

j_call: TRBJ2-5
d_call: TRBD2
v_call: TRBV29-1
clone_size: -
cdr3_nt: TGCAGCGTTTCTAGCGGCCAAGAGACCCAGTACTTC
cdr3_aa: CSVSSGQETQYF

j_call: TRBJ1-4
d_call: -
v_call: TRBV9
clone_size: -
cdr3_nt: TGTGCCAGCAGCGAGAGCCCTGAAGCAACTAATGAAAAACTGTTTTTT
cdr3_aa: CASSESPEATNEKLFF

j_call: TRBJ1-1
d_call: -
v_call: TRBV28
clone_size: -
cdr3_nt: TGTGCCAGCAGTTTTCGACAGAACACTGAAGCTTTCTTT
cdr3_aa: CASSFRQNTEAFF

j_call: TRBJ1-5
d_call: TRBD1
v_call: TRBV30
clone_size: -
cdr3_nt: TGTGCCTGGAGTCCCAGGGACAGGGTGGCTCAGCCCCAGCATTTT
cdr3_aa: CAWSPRDRVAQPQHF

j_call: TRBJ2-1
d_call: -
v_call: TRBV2
clone_size: -
cdr3_nt: TGTGCCAGCAGTGAATCAGGCCATGAGCAGTTCTTC
cdr3_aa: CASSESGHEQFF

j_call: TRBJ2-3
d_call: -
v_call: TRBV19
clone_size: once
cdr3_nt: TGTGCCAGTAGTGCCACAGGGGGGGGCACAGATACGCAGTATTTT
cdr3_aa: CASSATGGGTDTQYF

j_call: TRBJ2-7
d_call: TRBD1
v_call: TRBV5-1
clone_size: -
cdr3_nt: TGCGCCAGCAGCTTGCCAGGGGGCTCTGGGGAGCAGTACTTC
cdr3_aa: CASSLPGGSGEQYF

j_call: TRBJ1-4
d_call: -
v_call: TRBV5-1
clone_size: -
cdr3_nt: TGCGCCAGCAGCTGGCGAGGGGGGGCAGGCGGTGAAAAACTGTTTTTT
cdr3_aa: CASSWRGGAGGEKLFF

j_call: TRBJ1-1
d_call: TRBD1
v_call: TRBV28
clone_size: -
cdr3_nt: TGTGCCAGCAGTTTCGGAGGGGGCGCGGACACTGAAGCTTTCTTT
cdr3_aa: CASSFGGGADTEAFF

j_call: TRBJ2-7
d_call: TRBD2
v_call: TRBV5-1
clone_size: once
cdr3_nt: TGCGCCAGCAGCTTGGGGACAGGGCAGCCTAGCGGGAGGTACGAGCAGTACTTC
cdr3_aa: CASSLGTGQPSGRYEQYF

j_call: TRBJ2-2
d_call: TRBD2
v_call: TRBV7-2
clone_size: once
cdr3_nt: TGTGCCAGCAGCTCCGAAGCGGGGGGCGGGGAGCTGTTTTTT
cdr3_aa: CASSSEAGGGELFF

j_call: TRBJ2-7
d_call: TRBD1
v_call: TRBV29-1
clone_size: -
cdr3_nt: TGCAGCGCCCGGGACAGGGTAACCTACGAGCAGTACTTC
cdr3_aa: CSARDRVTYEQYF

j_call: TRBJ2-7
d_call: TRBD2
v_call: TRBV27
clone_size: -
cdr3_nt: TGTGCCAGCAGTAGACGTGCCGGGACTAGCGCTACCTACGAGCAGTACTTC
cdr3_aa: CASSRRAGTSATYEQYF

j_call: TRBJ1-2
d_call: -
v_call: TRBV9
clone_size: -
cdr3_nt: TGTGCCAGCAGCGTAGATGGACAGTTGGATCTACAAGGCTACACCTTC
cdr3_aa: CASSVDGQLDLQGYTF

j_call: TRBJ1-2
d_call: -
v_call: TRBV28
clone_size: -
cdr3_nt: TGTGCCAGCAGTTTATTGGCAAGAAGCTATGGCTACACCTTC
cdr3_aa: CASSLLARSYGYTF

j_call: TRBJ2-3
d_call: TRBD2
v_call: TRBV27
clone_size: -
cdr3_nt: TGTGCCAGCAGTTTATATGCGGGAGCCACAGATACGCAGTATTTT
cdr3_aa: CASSLYAGATDTQYF

j_call: TRBJ2-3
d_call: -
v_call: TRBV9
clone_size: -
cdr3_nt: TGTGCCAGCAGCTTTCTCGGTAGCACAGATACGCAGTATTTT
cdr3_aa: CASSFLGSTDTQYF

j_call: TRBJ1-4
d_call: -
v_call: TRBV19
clone_size: -
cdr3_nt: TGTGCCAGTTATACAGGCAGGACTAATGAAAAACTGTTTTTT
cdr3_aa: CASYTGRTNEKLFF

j_call: TRBJ2-5
d_call: TRBD2
v_call: TRBV6-5
clone_size: -
cdr3_nt: TGTGCCAGCAGCGGGACTAGCGGGTACGCGACCCAGTACTTC
cdr3_aa: CASSGTSGYATQYF

j_call: TRBJ2-7
d_call: -
v_call: TRBV11-3
clone_size: -
cdr3_nt: TGTGCCAGCAGCTTAGCAGGACCCGGCGGGGCCTACGAGCAGTACTTC
cdr3_aa: CASSLAGPGGAYEQYF

j_call: TRBJ1-5
d_call: -
v_call: TRBV19
clone_size: -
cdr3_nt: TGTGCCAGTAGTATAGTCCAGACAGGCAATCAGCCCCAGCATTTT
cdr3_aa: CASSIVQTGNQPQHF

j_call: TRBJ2-7
d_call: TRBD1
v_call: TRBV29-1
clone_size: -
cdr3_nt: TGCAGCGCGCAGGGGGACCACTACGAGCAGTACTTC
cdr3_aa: CSAQGDHYEQYF

j_call: TRBJ1-5
d_call: -
v_call: TRBV21-1
clone_size: -
cdr3_nt: TGTGCCAGCGGGGCAGGGGGCTATCCCTGGGAATGCCAGCCCCAGCATTTT
cdr3_aa: CASGAGGYPWECQPQHF

j_call: TRBJ2-1
d_call: -
v_call: TRBV20-1
clone_size: -
cdr3_nt: TGCAGTGGCGGGGTATGGAATGAGCAGTTCTTC
cdr3_aa: CSGGVWNEQFF

j_call: TRBJ2-3
d_call: -
v_call: TRBV10-3
clone_size: -
cdr3_nt: TGTGCCATCAGTGAGTCTTCCCGGTATACGCAGTATTTT
cdr3_aa: CAISESSRYTQYF

j_call: TRBJ1-4
d_call: TRBD1
v_call: TRBV6-1
clone_size: -
cdr3_nt: TGTGCCAGCAGTGAAAACGACAGGGGGCTTGAAAAACTGTTTTTT
cdr3_aa: CASSENDRGLEKLFF

j_call: TRBJ2-1
d_call: TRBD2
v_call: TRBV11-2
clone_size: -
cdr3_nt: TGTGCCAGCAGCTCGCTAGCGGGAGTAAGGAATGAGCAGTTCTTC
cdr3_aa: CASSSLAGVRNEQFF

j_call: TRBJ2-7
d_call: TRBD2
v_call: TRBV5-1
clone_size: -
cdr3_nt: TGCGCCAGCAGCCAAGGGACTAGCAGGACCTACGAGCAGTACTTC
cdr3_aa: CASSQGTSRTYEQYF

j_call: TRBJ1-2
d_call: -
v_call: TRBV6-5
clone_size: few
cdr3_nt: TGTGCCAGCAGTTCCGAGGGACACTCTAACTATGGCTACACCTTC
cdr3_aa: CASSSEGHSNYGYTF

j_call: TRBJ2-7
d_call: -
v_call: TRBV6-5
clone_size: -
cdr3_nt: TGTGCCAGCAGTCTCGACAGCGAGCAGTACTTC
cdr3_aa: CASSLDSEQYF

j_call: TRBJ2-3
d_call: -
v_call: TRBV16
clone_size: once
cdr3_nt: TGTGCCAGCAGCCGACCGGGACTTTTCACAGATACGCAGTATTTT
cdr3_aa: CASSRPGLFTDTQYF

j_call: TRBJ2-2
d_call: -
v_call: TRBV7-3
clone_size: -
cdr3_nt: TGTGCCAGCAGCTTACAAGGCGGTATCGCGAACACCGGGGAGCTGTTTTTT
cdr3_aa: CASSLQGGIANTGELFF

j_call: TRBJ2-7
d_call: TRBD2
v_call: TRBV27
clone_size: -
cdr3_nt: TGTGCCAGCAGTTTATCGACTAGCGCGTCCTACGAGCAGTACTTC
cdr3_aa: CASSLSTSASYEQYF

j_call: TRBJ2-1
d_call: TRBD1
v_call: TRBV30
clone_size: -
cdr3_nt: TGTGCCTGGAGTGTGAGTTGGTCGGGACAGGGGGCTGGTGGCGAGCAGTTCTTC
cdr3_aa: CAWSVSWSGQGAGGEQFF

j_call: TRBJ2-2
d_call: -
v_call: TRBV30
clone_size: -
cdr3_nt: TGTGCCTGGAGTGTACAAGCCGGGGAGCTGTTTTTT
cdr3_aa: CAWSVQAGELFF

j_call: TRBJ2-2
d_call: -
v_call: TRBV14
clone_size: -
cdr3_nt: TGTGCCAGCAGCCGACCACCACAGGGACGCTTGAACACCGGGGAGCTGTTTTTT
cdr3_aa: CASSRPPQGRLNTGELFF

j_call: TRBJ2-3
d_call: -
v_call: TRBV6-6
clone_size: -
cdr3_nt: TGTGCCAGCAGTTACGGGCGCTTCACAGATACGCAGTATTTT
cdr3_aa: CASSYGRFTDTQYF

j_call: TRBJ1-1
d_call: -
v_call: TRBV5-4
clone_size: few
cdr3_nt: TGTGCCAGCAGCTTCAGGGATATCACTGAAGCTTTCTTT
cdr3_aa: CASSFRDITEAFF

j_call: TRBJ2-7
d_call: TRBD1
v_call: TRBV6-5
clone_size: -
cdr3_nt: TGTGCCAGCAGCATAGACCCAGGGGGCGAGCAGTACTTC
cdr3_aa: CASSIDPGGEQYF

j_call: TRBJ1-1
d_call: -
v_call: TRBV18
clone_size: -
cdr3_nt: TGTGCCAGCTCACCGGGGAGAGATAACACTGAAGCTTTCTTT
cdr3_aa: CASSPGRDNTEAFF

j_call: TRBJ2-1
d_call: -
v_call: TRBV7-9
clone_size: -
cdr3_nt: TGTGCCAGCAGCCACCAGCGCCCTGGTGAGCAGTTCTTC
cdr3_aa: CASSHQRPGEQFF

j_call: TRBJ2-2
d_call: -
v_call: TRBV21-1
clone_size: -
cdr3_nt: TGTGCCAGCAGCTACGGGACTAGCGGGAAGAACACCGGGGAGCTGTTTTTT
cdr3_aa: CASSYGTSGKNTGELFF

j_call: TRBJ2-3
d_call: TRBD2
v_call: TRBV28
clone_size: -
cdr3_nt: TGTGCCAGCAGTGTTAGCGGGAGTTATTCAGATACGCAGTATTTT
cdr3_aa: CASSVSGSYSDTQYF

j_call: TRBJ2-7
d_call: -
v_call: TRBV28
clone_size: -
cdr3_nt: TGTGCCAGCAGTTCACTACGGATGTACGAGCAGTACTTC
cdr3_aa: CASSSLRMYEQYF

j_call: TRBJ2-5
d_call: -
v_call: TRBV9
clone_size: -
cdr3_nt: TGTGCCAGCAGCGTAGGGGAGGAGACCCAGTACTTC
cdr3_aa: CASSVGEETQYF

j_call: TRBJ2-3
d_call: -
v_call: TRBV28
clone_size: -
cdr3_nt: TGTGCCAGCAGCCCGGGAAGGTTCACAGATACGCAGTATTTT
cdr3_aa: CASSPGRFTDTQYF

j_call: TRBJ2-7
d_call: TRBD2
v_call: TRBV2
clone_size: -
cdr3_nt: TGTGCCAGCAGTGAATTGAGCGGGACCTCCTACGAGCAGTACTTC
cdr3_aa: CASSELSGTSYEQYF

j_call: TRBJ2-7
d_call: -
v_call: TRBV7-9
clone_size: -
cdr3_nt: TGTGCCAGCAGCTCGGGGAGGGGGTACGAGCAGTACTTC
cdr3_aa: CASSSGRGYEQYF

j_call: TRBJ2-7
d_call: -
v_call: TRBV28
clone_size: -
cdr3_nt: TGTGCCAGCAGTCGGGATTCCCCCGCCTACGAGCAGTACTTC
cdr3_aa: CASSRDSPAYEQYF

j_call: TRBJ2-5
d_call: TRBD2
v_call: TRBV9
clone_size: few
cdr3_nt: TGTGCCAGCAGCGTAGGCGGTAGCGGGAGGGGGGAGACCCAGTACTTC
cdr3_aa: CASSVGGSGRGETQYF

j_call: TRBJ1-5
d_call: -
v_call: TRBV28
clone_size: -
cdr3_nt: TGTGCCAGCAACCCCCACCAGGGTGAGGCTCAGCCCCAGCATTTT
cdr3_aa: CASNPHQGEAQPQHF

j_call: TRBJ2-7
d_call: -
v_call: TRBV19
clone_size: -
cdr3_nt: TGTGCCAGTAGTAGAGGGCAGGCACGTAACGAGCAGTACTTC
cdr3_aa: CASSRGQARNEQYF